The rows below give T cell receptor beta chains drawn from one sample of a study of cytomegalovirus exposure and HLA in healthy donors. Here immunoSEQ multiplex PCR was the method, and the copy in TCRdb shows in-frame clones only, minus some. Of roughly 80,000 clones in the sample, 67% were seen once. The specimen was PBMCs. These receptors were collected from a woman in her 50s in good health and CMV-seropositive. The CDR3 runs from the conserved cysteine through the conserved F or W. Each record gives: D gene, V gene, J gene, CDR3 length, clone size, CDR3 DNA, CDR3 protein. The D gene is left open where the match is weak. The size of a clone is reported for some rows only, either as once, few or many, or as a class for expanded clones.

d_call: NA
v_call: TRBV14
j_call: TRBJ2-5
cdr3_length: 15
clone_size: NA
cdr3_nt: TGTGCCAGCAGCCCGGGGGGCGGGGAAAAAGAGACCCAGTACTTC
cdr3_aa: CASSPGGGEKETQYF

d_call: NA
v_call: TRBV5-4
j_call: TRBJ2-3
cdr3_length: 16
clone_size: NA
cdr3_nt: TGTGCCAGCAGCTTTTCCCCTGACAGTAGCACAGATACGCAGTATTTT
cdr3_aa: CASSFSPDSSTDTQYF

d_call: NA
v_call: TRBV9
j_call: TRBJ1-1
cdr3_length: 13
clone_size: NA
cdr3_nt: TGTGCCAGCAGACAGGGCCAGAACACTGAAGCTTTCTTT
cdr3_aa: CASRQGQNTEAFF

d_call: NA
v_call: TRBV5-8
j_call: TRBJ1-4
cdr3_length: 13
clone_size: NA
cdr3_nt: TGTGCCAGCAGCTTGTCACATCGCGAAAAACTGTTTTTT
cdr3_aa: CASSLSHREKLFF

d_call: TRBD1
v_call: TRBV5-8
j_call: TRBJ2-1
cdr3_length: 14
clone_size: few
cdr3_nt: TGTGCCAGCAGCCGGGACAGCTCCTACAATGAGCAGTTCTTC
cdr3_aa: CASSRDSSYNEQFF

d_call: NA
v_call: TRBV5-5
j_call: TRBJ2-1
cdr3_length: 11
clone_size: NA
cdr3_nt: TGTGCCAGCAGCTTGCATCATGAGCAGTTCTTC
cdr3_aa: CASSLHHEQFF

d_call: NA
v_call: TRBV7-7
j_call: TRBJ2-7
cdr3_length: 13
clone_size: NA
cdr3_nt: TGTGCCAGCAGCCCAGGAGGGTTCGGGGAGCAGTACTTC
cdr3_aa: CASSPGGFGEQYF

d_call: NA
v_call: TRBV11-2
j_call: TRBJ1-6
cdr3_length: 14
clone_size: few
cdr3_nt: TGTGCCAGCAGCTTAAGGTACAGGGACTCACCCCTCCACTTT
cdr3_aa: CASSLRYRDSPLHF

d_call: TRBD1
v_call: TRBV6-1
j_call: TRBJ1-2
cdr3_length: 15
clone_size: NA
cdr3_nt: TGTGCCAGCAGTGAAGCACCCGGGACAGGGTTCGGCTACACCTTC
cdr3_aa: CASSEAPGTGFGYTF

d_call: NA
v_call: TRBV9
j_call: TRBJ2-3
cdr3_length: 14
clone_size: NA
cdr3_nt: TGTGCCAGCAGCGTCGGACAGAGCACAGATACGCAGTATTTT
cdr3_aa: CASSVGQSTDTQYF

d_call: NA
v_call: TRBV7-6
j_call: TRBJ1-1
cdr3_length: 15
clone_size: few
cdr3_nt: TGTGCCAGCAGCTTAGCTACAGGGATGAGCACTGAAGCTTTCTTT
cdr3_aa: CASSLATGMSTEAFF

d_call: TRBD1
v_call: TRBV5-1
j_call: TRBJ2-3
cdr3_length: 16
clone_size: NA
cdr3_nt: TGCGCCAGCAGCTTTCGAAGGGGACAGGGGTCAGATACGCAGTATTTT
cdr3_aa: CASSFRRGQGSDTQYF

d_call: NA
v_call: TRBV27
j_call: TRBJ2-1
cdr3_length: 16
clone_size: few
cdr3_nt: TGTGCCAGCAGTCCCTCCCAGGGGGAGGATTTAAATGAGCAGTTCTTC
cdr3_aa: CASSPSQGEDLNEQFF

d_call: NA
v_call: TRBV5-6
j_call: TRBJ2-1
cdr3_length: 15
clone_size: few
cdr3_nt: TGTGCCAGCAGCTTGGGGACGCAGGGTACCGATGAGCAGTTCTTC
cdr3_aa: CASSLGTQGTDEQFF

d_call: NA
v_call: TRBV7-9
j_call: TRBJ2-3
cdr3_length: 16
clone_size: NA
cdr3_nt: TGTGCCAGCAGCTTAGCGGTCCTACCCCCCGGGGATACGCAGTATTTT
cdr3_aa: CASSLAVLPPGDTQYF

d_call: NA
v_call: TRBV6-5
j_call: TRBJ2-1
cdr3_length: 12
clone_size: NA
cdr3_nt: TGTGCCAGCAGTTACTCTAGGGGTGAGCAGTTCTTC
cdr3_aa: CASSYSRGEQFF

d_call: NA
v_call: TRBV11-2
j_call: TRBJ1-3
cdr3_length: 17
clone_size: NA
cdr3_nt: TGTGCCAGCAGCTTCCACAGGGCCTCCCTTCTGGGAGACACCATATATTTT
cdr3_aa: CASSFHRASLLGDTIYF

d_call: NA
v_call: TRBV19
j_call: TRBJ2-1
cdr3_length: 13
clone_size: few
cdr3_nt: TGTGCCAGTAGTCTCCCCCCGGCGGGGGCTGAGTTCTTC
cdr3_aa: CASSLPPAGAEFF

d_call: NA
v_call: TRBV18
j_call: TRBJ1-1
cdr3_length: 14
clone_size: NA
cdr3_nt: TGTGCCAGCTCACCCGGGACGCGAGGGGGAATGGCTTTCTTT
cdr3_aa: CASSPGTRGGMAFF

d_call: TRBD1
v_call: TRBV6-4
j_call: TRBJ1-5
cdr3_length: 16
clone_size: NA
cdr3_nt: TGTGCCAGCAGTGACTCAGGGGGACAGGGCAATCAGCCCCAGCATTTT
cdr3_aa: CASSDSGGQGNQPQHF

d_call: NA
v_call: TRBV7-9
j_call: TRBJ1-1
cdr3_length: 13
clone_size: NA
cdr3_nt: TGTTCCAGCAGCCCGCGGGGGGCCACTGAAGCTTTCTTT
cdr3_aa: CSSSPRGATEAFF

d_call: TRBD1
v_call: TRBV7-9
j_call: TRBJ1-1
cdr3_length: 14
clone_size: NA
cdr3_nt: TGTGCCAGCAGCCCCCCCGCGGGACAGGGAGAAGCTTTCTTT
cdr3_aa: CASSPPAGQGEAFF

d_call: NA
v_call: TRBV5-5
j_call: TRBJ2-7
cdr3_length: 12
clone_size: NA
cdr3_nt: TGTGCCAGCAGCTTCGGAGACGGCGAGCAGTACTTC
cdr3_aa: CASSFGDGEQYF

d_call: TRBD1
v_call: TRBV9
j_call: TRBJ2-1
cdr3_length: 14
clone_size: NA
cdr3_nt: TGTGCCAGCAGCGACAGACAGGGTCTCAATGAGCAGTTCTTC
cdr3_aa: CASSDRQGLNEQFF

d_call: NA
v_call: TRBV27
j_call: TRBJ2-1
cdr3_length: 12
clone_size: NA
cdr3_nt: TGTGCCCGTCGGGGACTTTACAATGAGCAGTTCTTC
cdr3_aa: CARRGLYNEQFF

d_call: TRBD2
v_call: TRBV5-1
j_call: TRBJ2-1
cdr3_length: 16
clone_size: few
cdr3_nt: TGCGCCAGCAGCCCGGGCGGGACTAGCAAATACAATGAGCAGTTCTTC
cdr3_aa: CASSPGGTSKYNEQFF

d_call: NA
v_call: TRBV6-5
j_call: TRBJ2-5
cdr3_length: 12
clone_size: NA
cdr3_nt: TGTGCCAGCAGATATGACCAAGAGACCCAGTACTTC
cdr3_aa: CASRYDQETQYF

d_call: TRBD2
v_call: TRBV28
j_call: TRBJ2-1
cdr3_length: 16
clone_size: NA
cdr3_nt: TGTGCCAGCAGATTCCGGGGCGGGGGGGCAATTAATGAGCAGTTCTTC
cdr3_aa: CASRFRGGGAINEQFF

d_call: NA
v_call: TRBV19
j_call: TRBJ2-3
cdr3_length: 15
clone_size: NA
cdr3_nt: TGTGCCAGTAGTATACCCGGGTTTAAGGCAGATACGCAGTATTTT
cdr3_aa: CASSIPGFKADTQYF

d_call: TRBD1
v_call: TRBV6-6
j_call: TRBJ1-2
cdr3_length: 13
clone_size: few
cdr3_nt: TGTGCCAGCAGTTACAAACAGGGGATCGGCTACACCTTC
cdr3_aa: CASSYKQGIGYTF

d_call: NA
v_call: TRBV25-1
j_call: TRBJ2-1
cdr3_length: 13
clone_size: NA
cdr3_nt: TGTGCCAGTAGTTATTCGTGGGGCGATGAGCAGTTCTTC
cdr3_aa: CASSYSWGDEQFF

d_call: NA
v_call: TRBV6-1
j_call: TRBJ1-5
cdr3_length: 14
clone_size: NA
cdr3_nt: TGTGCCAGCAGTTATGGACAAAGCGATCAGCCCCAGCATTTT
cdr3_aa: CASSYGQSDQPQHF

d_call: NA
v_call: TRBV7-9
j_call: TRBJ2-1
cdr3_length: 18
clone_size: NA
cdr3_nt: TGTGCCAGCAGTTCAACCCTAGGTGAACAGGCGATATACAATGAGCAGTTCTTC
cdr3_aa: CASSSTLGEQAIYNEQFF

d_call: TRBD1
v_call: TRBV2
j_call: TRBJ1-4
cdr3_length: 18
clone_size: NA
cdr3_nt: TGTGCCAGCAGTGAACGGGCGTTCATTGGGACAGTTAATGAAAAACTGTTTTTT
cdr3_aa: CASSERAFIGTVNEKLFF

d_call: TRBD1
v_call: TRBV7-2
j_call: TRBJ1-3
cdr3_length: 14
clone_size: NA
cdr3_nt: TGTGCCAGCAGCTCGGACAGGGCTGGAAACACCATATATTTT
cdr3_aa: CASSSDRAGNTIYF

d_call: TRBD2
v_call: TRBV6-5
j_call: TRBJ2-1
cdr3_length: 15
clone_size: NA
cdr3_nt: TGTGCCAGCAGTATTCTAGCGGGGGGTAACAATGAGCAGTTCTTC
cdr3_aa: CASSILAGGNNEQFF

d_call: NA
v_call: TRBV7-2
j_call: TRBJ2-4
cdr3_length: 16
clone_size: NA
cdr3_nt: TGTGCCAGCAGCCCAAAACAGAGTTCAACCAAAAACATTCAGTACTTC
cdr3_aa: CASSPKQSSTKNIQYF

d_call: TRBD2
v_call: TRBV15
j_call: TRBJ2-3
cdr3_length: 23
clone_size: NA
cdr3_nt: TGTGCCACCAGCAGAGATCGATCAGGCCTAGCGGGGGGTCCCGGCTCTATTGTGGATACGCAGTATTTT
cdr3_aa: CATSRDRSGLAGGPGSIVDTQYF

d_call: NA
v_call: TRBV6-5
j_call: TRBJ2-7
cdr3_length: 14
clone_size: NA
cdr3_nt: TGTGCCAGCAGCATCCGTGTGGGGGCGTACGAGCAGTACTTC
cdr3_aa: CASSIRVGAYEQYF

d_call: NA
v_call: TRBV29-1
j_call: TRBJ1-1
cdr3_length: 14
clone_size: NA
cdr3_nt: TGCAGCGTGGGGGGGGGCAGAGCGAACACTGAAGCTTTCTTT
cdr3_aa: CSVGGGRANTEAFF

d_call: TRBD1
v_call: TRBV4-1
j_call: TRBJ2-7
cdr3_length: 18
clone_size: NA
cdr3_nt: TGCGCCAGCAGCCAAGATCCCCCTCTCCGACAGGGACGGCACGAGCAGTACTTC
cdr3_aa: CASSQDPPLRQGRHEQYF

d_call: TRBD2
v_call: TRBV5-4
j_call: TRBJ2-1
cdr3_length: 12
clone_size: NA
cdr3_nt: TGTGCCAGCAGCTTCGGGGGGAATGAGCAGTTCTTC
cdr3_aa: CASSFGGNEQFF

d_call: NA
v_call: TRBV7-9
j_call: TRBJ2-1
cdr3_length: 16
clone_size: few
cdr3_nt: TGTGCCAGCACTACCCGCTCGGGACTCTCCTACAATGAGCAGTTCTTC
cdr3_aa: CASTTRSGLSYNEQFF

d_call: NA
v_call: TRBV6-6
j_call: TRBJ1-6
cdr3_length: 15
clone_size: NA
cdr3_nt: TGTGCCAGCAGTTACTCCGGGGTAGGACGGTCACCCCTCCACTTT
cdr3_aa: CASSYSGVGRSPLHF

d_call: TRBD2
v_call: TRBV18
j_call: TRBJ2-5
cdr3_length: 15
clone_size: NA
cdr3_nt: TGTGCCAGCTCACCACCGAGCGGGGTCCAAGAGACCCAGTACTTC
cdr3_aa: CASSPPSGVQETQYF